This T cell receptor (beta chain) was sequenced during a study of tumor and adjacent non-tumor tissue in lung cancer listed by TCRdb under 2018. In the study overall: Patients with adenocarcinoma (approximately twelve), squamous cell carcinoma (2) and small cell lung cancer (1) were included in the cohort. The roughly 15 patients were aged roughly 30 to 80 years, included 10 men and 5 women, and had TNM stage I to III disease. TCRbeta CDR3 sequencing was performed on roughly 27 paired specimens, with one tumor sample and one normal lung sample collected per patient. The study compared bulk TCRbeta repertoires from lung tumor tissue and matched distant non-tumor lung tissue of some 15 lung cancer patients. A total of some 130,000,000 productive TCRbeta reads were generated by sequencing, corresponding to an average of about 4.17 million reads per sample. The investigation overall reported the following: Significantly higher TCR diversity (inverse Simpson) was observed in tumor tissue than in normal lung tissue (approximately 440 vs 150, P = 0.0075, Mann-Whitney U test). Neither the sequencing platform nor unique molecular identifiers are mentioned in the methods. The top 100 clones accounted for a significantly larger cumulative portion of the repertoire in normal lung than in tumor tissue. Younger patients had significantly higher TCR diversity, and higher tumor TCR diversity was associated with shorter overall and disease-free survival. With only roughly 14 patients in the cohort, the authors noted that larger samples and more detailed clinical data are needed. Because peripheral blood was not sequenced, the blood TCRbeta repertoires of the lung cancer patients in the study went unexamined.

Library construction relied on multiplex PCR. TCRdb lists the instrument as Illumina HiSeq 2500. TCRbeta libraries were constructed through three rounds of nested PCR with primers (Table S4) according to protocols modified from ARM-PCR. Before sequencing, PCR products in the 200-500 bp range were cut out of the gel and cleaned up using the QIAquick gel extraction kit. Per the source publication's procedure: Reads were cleaned using Trimmomatic, were merged into complete CDR3 sequences using FLASH, and were assigned to V(D)J germline segments using MiTCR. Clonal diversity was computed as the inverse Simpson's index with VDJtools. A read counted as productive if the sequence was in-frame and lacked a premature stop codon. TCRdb passed the public sequencing reads through fastp at Q25 and MiXCR, retaining productive beta sequences. Each record represents a unique CDR3 protein, reported with the most common genes and DNA among its rows. The V and J calls here are based on TCRdb, not the publication. The sample data list some 80,000 distinct CDR3 sequences, and approximately 82% of these were observed just once. Approximately 40% of the sample is taken by the ten largest.

Looking up the germline V gene (reference sequence) yields CDR1 SGHAT and CDR2 FQDESV. Trimming costs V 2 bases and J 2 bases, and their ends lie 15 bases apart. From its cysteine to its phenylalanine, the CDR3 spans 17 amino acids. The only DNA kept is the CDR3, 51 bases in frame from the first base. RNA was isolated from bulk unsorted tissue, and RNA quality was assessed with a NanoDrop ND-1000 and an Agilent 2100. For the normal lung samples, distant non-tumor tissue was collected more than 3 cm away from the tumor edge. The donors were newly diagnosed lung cancer patients admitted for thoracic surgery in China from August to November 2014 who had not received prior chemotherapy. Anyone who had undergone radiotherapy or chemotherapy before, or who had another cancer at the same time, was left out of the study. Pieces of surgical tissue measuring about 1-2.1 cm3 were kept in RNAlater solution and stored at -80 degrees C until use.

With regard to this clonotype: Its recognized antigen is unknown. A much larger clonotype is one base distant, so this may be a read error.

This clonotype was sampled from a man between 65 and 85 years old with non-small cell lung cancer. The chain employs TRBV11-1 and TRBJ2-2; TRBD1 is a weak D gene call, 5 bases matching. The specimen sequenced was distant non-tumor lung tissue. The base sequence is TGTGCCAGCAGCTTATGGCGCCGGACACTAAACACCGGGGAGCTGTTTTTT. It codes for CASSLWRRTLNTGELFF.